One T cell receptor beta chain is described in this entry. As yet, its antigen is unknown. Germline V gene data show CDR1 as LNHDA and CDR2 as SQIVND (reference sequence). The CDR3 has 16 amino acids. With V trimmed by 3 bases and J by 3 bases, 9 bases remained unmatched. Separate from the roughly 700-subject first cohort was the 120-subject validation cohort, to which the donors belonged. Clones were read by immunoSEQ multiplex PCR, and TCRdb kept only the in-frame ones, dropping some. This table has 80,000 to 100,000 clones, roughly 84% appearing once. This sample was included in a study of cytomegalovirus exposure and HLA in healthy donors. Whole-study findings and limits: Altogether, about 160 TCR beta chains were recorded as cytomegalovirus-associated. First-cohort TCR clusters were later found to tend to co-occur in the 90 to 150 validation repertoires.

This receptor was taken from a man aged 18 to 30 in good health and CMV-seropositive. This chain joins TRBV19 and TRBJ2-3; 7 nucleotides line up with TRBD2. The specimen was PBMCs. The DNA for the CDR3 is TGTGCCAGTAGTATGCGGTGGGACTACAGTACAGATACGCAGTATTTT. It codes for CASSMRWDYSTDTQYF. Combining the CDR3 with reference TRBV19 and TRBJ2-3 gives the whole variable domain DGGITQSPKYLFRKEGQNVTLSCEQNLNHDAMYWYRQDPGQGLRLIYYSQIVNDFQKGDIAEGYSVSREKKESFPLTVTSAQKNPTAFYLCASSMRWDYSTDTQYFGPGTRLTVL.